These 20 T cell receptor beta chains share one sample of origin, sequenced in a study of blood T cell repertoires in COVID-19. The protocol was immunoSEQ multiplex PCR, while the TCRdb copy is restricted to in-frame clones and leaves out a portion. The sample holds fewer than 95,000 clones, roughly 87% seen once. The sample consisted of peripheral blood. Receptor source: a man between 50 and 59 years old with acute or convalescent COVID-19.

This clone was seen just once. The chain combines TRBV12-5 with TRBJ2-1; 11 nucleotides align to TRBD2. J lost 2 bases, V lost 6 bases, and 9 bases had no gene match. Germline V gene sequence: CDR1 LGHNT, CDR2 FRNRAP. This CDR3 is built from 17 residues. As DNA, the CDR3 is TGTGCTAGTGGGGCCCAAAGGACTAGCGGGCCCTACAATGAGCAGTTCTTC. Translation gives CASGAQRTSGPYNEQFF.

The table lists this clone with a few counts. The V call is TRBV19, the J call TRBJ2-1; no firm D call. Germline-derived CDR1 and CDR2 are LNHDA and SQIVND (reference sequence). This CDR3 spans 18 amino acids. The germline V and J ends were trimmed by 3 bases and 3 bases, with 21 bases remaining between them. CDR3 sequence: CASSIAWSLGLVYNEQFF. The DNA for the CDR3 is TGTGCCAGTAGTATCGCCTGGTCCCTGGGTCTAGTCTACAATGAGCAGTTCTTC.

There are a few counts of this clone. The V call is TRBV3-1 (or the pseudogene TRBV3-2), the J call TRBJ2-3, with TRBD2 matching 11 bases. This CDR3 has 21 residues. J gave up 2 bases and V 5 bases, and 21 bases lay outside the gene matches. CDR1 is LGHDT and CDR2 is YNNKEL in the germline V gene (reference sequence). The CDR3 DNA reads TGTGCCAGCAGCACACCTTGGCTAGCGGGGGGATCTTTCAGAAACACAGATACGCAGTATTTT. Translating it yields CASSTPWLAGGSFRNTDTQYF.

The rearrangement joins TRBV10-2 to TRBJ2-7; tentative D call: TRBD1 (6 bases). In germline, CDR1 is WSHSY, CDR2 SAAADI. V was cut by 10 bases and J by 5 bases, with 21 bases left in between. This CDR3 contains 14 residues. CDR3 bases: TGCGCCACCCAACAGGGTTCCCACCTCCACGAGCAGTACGTC. It translates to CATQQGSHLHEQYV.

The V call is TRBV19, the J call TRBJ1-2, with TRBD1 as a possible D gene (5 bases). Germline-derived CDR1 and CDR2 are LNHDA and SQIVND (reference sequence). The CDR3 consists of 12 residues. The germline V and J ends were trimmed by 6 bases and 7 bases, with 12 bases remaining between them. DNA for the CDR3: TGTGCCAGTAGCTTCTTGCAGGGTGGCTACACCTTC. Its translation is CASSFLQGGYTF.

The chain links TRBV9 to TRBJ1-1; 9 bases are shared with TRBD1. Germline V gene data show CDR1 as SGDLS and CDR2 as YYNGEE. The CDR3 is 16 residues long. V lost 3 bases to trimming and J lost 3 bases; unmatched junction nucleotides: 9. CDR3 in amino acids: CASSATGGHSDTEAFF. The CDR3 DNA is TGTGCCAGCAGCGCAACAGGGGGCCATTCGGACACTGAAGCTTTCTTT.

In nucleotides, the CDR3 is TGTGCCAGCAGCCCAGGGGAAGCAACTAATGAAAAACTGTTTTTT. Translating gives CASSPGEATNEKLFF. The chain joins TRBV5-6 to TRBJ1-4; D is possibly TRBD1 (6 bases). Trimming pared 4 bases from V and 0 bases from J, leaving 10 bases between. Looked up from germline, CDR1 is SGHDT and CDR2 is YYEEEE. The CDR3 is made up of 15 amino acids.

This clone was observed a handful of times. J is TRBJ2-7 and V is TRBV6-5; a possible D gene is TRBD1 (6 bases). The germline gives CDR1 MNHEY, CDR2 SVGAGI. V gave up 7 bases and J gave up 4 bases, with 14 bases separating them. The CDR3 consists of 13 residues. The CDR3 here is CASTKNQGYEQYV. The CDR3 coding sequence is TGTGCCAGCACCAAGAACCAGGGGTACGAGCAGTACGTC.

This chain's CDR3 is CASSSTSGGSVEQFF. CDR3 DNA sequence: TGTGCCAGCAGCTCGACTAGCGGGGGGTCCGTTGAGCAGTTCTTC. The chain has TRBV7-6 and TRBJ2-1, with 13 bases that match TRBD2. Unmatched junction bases numbered 6, after V lost 4 bases and J lost 9 bases. Per the germline V gene, CDR1 is SGHVS and CDR2 is FNYEAQ. The CDR3 contains 15 residues.

The V call is TRBV7-3, the J call TRBJ2-5; 8 bases map to TRBD2. This CDR3 spans 15 amino acids. With 1 base clipped from V and 3 bases from J, the junction kept 4 bases outside the gene matches. Per germline, CDR1 SGHTA and CDR2 FQGTGA. The CDR3 spells CASSLSGTREETQYF. DNA of the CDR3: TGTGCCAGCAGCTTAAGTGGGACTAGAGAAGAGACCCAGTACTTC.

The chain carries TRBV7-2 and TRBJ1-5; D possibly corresponds to TRBD1 (6 bases). Trimming left V 1 base short and J 6 bases short, with 10 bases between. This CDR3 is built from 14 residues. Looked up from germline, CDR1 is SGHTA and CDR2 is FQGNSA. The CDR3 region is CASSLEARGQPQHF. Here the CDR3 DNA reads TGTGCCAGCAGCTTAGAAGCCAGGGGTCAGCCCCAGCATTTT.

The chain is built from TRBV18 and TRBJ2-5; 9 nucleotides agree with TRBD2. CDR1 and CDR2 from the germline V gene are KGHSH and LQKENI. The V and J ends lost 2 bases and 5 bases, in that order; junction bases with no gene match: 6. The CDR3 is 15 amino acids. The chain's CDR3 is CASSPWRGGLETQYF. In DNA form, the CDR3 reads TGTGCCAGCTCACCATGGCGGGGGGGCCTGGAGACCCAGTACTTC.

This clone was observed a few times. The genes are TRBV28 and TRBJ1-1, with D perhaps TRBD1 (5 bases). V gave up 8 bases and J gave up 0 bases, with 13 bases separating them. Germline V gene sequence: CDR1 MDHEN, CDR2 SYDVKM. This CDR3 spans 14 amino acids. The CDR3 loop is CASASGAMNTEAFF. The CDR3 coding sequence is TGTGCCAGCGCCTCTGGGGCCATGAACACTGAAGCTTTCTTT.

This rearrangement joins TRBV27 to TRBJ1-6; weak D call: TRBD1 (5 bases). Between the trimmed V and J ends, which lost 5 bases and 3 bases, there was a span of 8 bases. Looked up from germline, CDR1 is MNHEY and CDR2 is SMNVEV (reference sequence). The CDR3 length is 14 residues. The CDR3: CASSPGRYNSPLHF. The CDR3 nucleotides are TGTGCCAGCAGTCCAGGGCGCTATAATTCACCCCTCCACTTT.

This clone was detected once. The gene calls are TRBV19 and TRBJ2-5, with 8 bases fitting TRBD1. The V gene's germline CDR1 is LNHDA and CDR2 SQIVND (reference sequence). The CDR3 runs to 15 residues. V shed 8 bases, J shed 1 base, and the junction held 9 bases outside the gene matches. The CDR3 here is CASGGTGAPQETQYF. In DNA, the CDR3 is TGTGCCAGTGGAGGGACAGGAGCCCCCCAAGAGACCCAGTACTTC.

The chain employs TRBV7-3 and TRBJ1-2; TRBD1 aligns across 9 bases. Trimming removed 5 bases from V and 3 bases from J; junction bases left unmatched: 4. Germline V gene lookup returns CDR1 SGHTA and CDR2 FQGTGA. CDR3 length equals 14 residues. In DNA, the CDR3 is TGTGCCAGCAGCCCGGGACAGGGCCACTATGGCTACACCTTC. It is translated as CASSPGQGHYGYTF.

The chain recombines TRBV23-1 with TRBJ1-5, with D tentatively TRBD1 (6 bases). TRBV23-1 is designated an ORF whose function remains uncertain. Trimming stripped 3 bases from V and 0 bases from J, with 15 bases between. The length of the CDR3 is 17 residues. Written as DNA, the CDR3 is TGCGCCAGCAGTCATATACAGGGAATTTGTAGCAATCAGCCCCAGCATTTT. The encoded protein is CASSHIQGICSNQPQHF.

This chain connects TRBV7-2 to TRBJ1-6, with D unresolved. The CDR3 is made up of 13 amino acids. V lost 8 bases and J 9 bases, leaving 14 bases between the germline ends. Germline CDR1 is SGHTA and CDR2 is FQGNSA. CDR3 protein: CASQREEFSPLHF. DNA for the CDR3: TGTGCCAGCCAGAGGGAAGAATTTTCACCCCTCCACTTT.

The rearrangement joins TRBV9 to TRBJ1-3, with 10 bases fitting TRBD1. This CDR3 region has 15 residues. Germline assignment: CDR1 SGDLS and CDR2 YYNGEE. V lost 4 bases, J lost 4 bases, and 5 bases stayed unmatched. This CDR3 is CASSRGQGRGNTIYF. The CDR3 DNA sequence: TGTGCCAGCAGCCGGGGACAGGGGCGAGGAAACACCATATATTTT.

V and J are TRBV5-1 and TRBJ2-5; 9 nucleotides line up with TRBD1. Trimming took 0 bases from V and 10 from J; bases not matched to a gene: 10. Germline loops: CDR1 SGHRS, CDR2 YFSETQ. The CDR3 has 15 amino acids. For the CDR3, the DNA is TGCGCCAGCAGCTTGGGGGGGACAGGGCAAGAAAACCAGTACTTC. As protein: CASSLGGTGQENQYF.